This T cell receptor (beta chain) comes out of a study of Graves' ophthalmopathy and Graves' hyperthyroidism (dated 2018 in TCRdb). Describing the broader study: Peripheral blood samples were taken at the time of initial diagnosis, before any treatment was given. T-cell repertoires of thyroid tissue and blood were compared in about six hyperthyroidism patients. TCR beta repertoire signatures were used to distinguish Graves' ophthalmopathy from Graves' hyperthyroidism and to predict progression to ophthalmopathy. Following sampling, methimazole starting at 30 mg daily was administered to hyperthyroidism patients, and high-dose intravenous methylprednisolone was administered to ophthalmopathy patients. The 75 to 100 discovery patients were divided at random into training and test sets in a 7:3 ratio. To explore V-J signatures distinguishing ophthalmopathy from hyperthyroidism, a discovery set of 100 or so patients (fewer than 45 ophthalmopathy, 57 stable hyperthyroidism) was enrolled. For independent validation, a separate cohort was made up of around 19 hyperthyroidism patients plus 17 patients who later progressed from hyperthyroidism to ophthalmopathy. In total, 135 blood samples were TCR-sequenced: approximately 42 ophthalmopathy, roughly 80 hyperthyroidism and approximately 17 hyperthyroidism-to-ophthalmopathy patients. General study outcomes and caveats: In validation, the model predicted ophthalmopathy progression with over 60% sensitivity and roughly 72% specificity; roughly eleven predicted patients were CT-confirmed with GO in a median of about 6.1 months. In cross-validation, the 13-signature model distinguished ophthalmopathy from stable hyperthyroidism with 85% to 90% sensitivity and 81% to 83% specificity, and in the test set the corresponding values were about 80% and 75%. Sample size was not predetermined statistically, and investigators were not blinded to group allocation. Among expanded thyroid clonotypes with frequency above 0.001, most also showed up in blood, which suggests that blood repertoires may reflect the thyroid immune response.

In this sample, this clonotype turned up many times. Its specific antigen is unknown. Nothing much larger sits one base from this clone, and base qualities are not available. Stable hyperthyroidism was defined as no progression to ophthalmopathy within 18 months of follow-up. The hyperthyroidism patients were 18 to 65 years old and newly diagnosed, with a disease duration of less than 2 months. Patients were excluded if they had other autoimmune diseases, uncontrolled infections, pregnancy or lactation. Diagnosis relied on clinical symptoms, serum thyroxine, TRAb, thyroid ultrasound and orbital computed tomography. PBMCs were isolated from about 9 ml of fresh peripheral blood by Ficoll-Paque density gradient centrifugation. Trizol reagent was used to extract the total RNA, and its quality was then checked on an Agilent 2100 Bioanalyzer. TCR beta CDR3 regions were amplified from RNA transcripts for repertoire sequencing. A first-round RT-PCR used HTBI primers with the Qiagen OneStep RT-PCR kit, followed by a second-round multiplex PCR, size selection and purification. Libraries were sequenced paired-end with 100 bp reads on an Illumina HiSeq2000. The authors' analysis ran thus. Reads were processed with SOAPnuke, discarding reads with adapters, uncalled bases, mean Phred below 15, or no exact constant-primer or identifier match. High-quality paired reads were merged with COPE v1.2.5. Each unique nucleotide sequence was defined as a clonotype, and clonotypes were aligned to IMGT TRB V, D and J references with MiTCR v1.1. The analysis was limited to V-J combinations with a frequency above 0.0001, which together covered 99.2% of the repertoires. For each V-J combination, a TCR clonal expansion and chaos score was defined as F50 clonal expansion divided by the chaos observed in the TCRdist matrix. Welch's t-statistics and random forest were used to reduce features to about a dozen V-J combinations, which were fed into a naive Bayes classifier. The similarity between thyroid and blood repertoires was quantified using the Morisita-Horn index. TCRdb passed the public sequencing reads through fastp at Q25 and MiXCR, retaining productive beta sequences. Each entry merges the rows of one CDR3 protein and shows their most common DNA and genes. TCRdb assigned the V and J calls; the authors' analysis was not used. Here the sample has more than 300,000 distinct CDR3 sequences; 15% to 19% occur a single time. About 7% of the sample belongs to the ten largest clones.

The sequence derives from a woman aged 18-29 years with stable Graves' hyperthyroidism. Donor details come from another sample of the same person, matched by shared clones. The sequenced material came from peripheral blood.

The DNA sequence is as follows: TGTGCCAGCATCCCTCAGGAGGGGGAAGGGAACACCGGGGAGCTGTTTTTT. Its protein is CASIPQEGEGNTGELFF. The chain uses TRBV12-3 or TRBV12-4 and TRBJ2-2, with the D gene tentatively TRBD1 or TRBD2, based on 6 matching bases in each. V sheds 7 bases and J sheds 1 base, leaving 19 bases between their ends. From its cysteine to its phenylalanine, the CDR3 spans 17 amino acids. Only the CDR3 part of the read is kept: 51 bases, read in frame from the first base.